A selection of T cell receptor beta chains follows, all from one sample in a study of shared clonotypes between healthy human individuals. Profiled with immunoSEQ multiplex PCR; TCRdb holds only in-frame clones, not every one. The profile shows about 870,000 clones, around 92% of them singletons. The sample taken for sequencing was naive CD8+ T cells sorted from blood. Every receptor here comes from a young man in good health. CDR3s include the opening cysteine and the closing phenylalanine or tryptophan. Each record gives: V gene, J gene, D gene, clone size, CDR3 protein, CDR3 DNA. The D gene is left open where the match is weak. The size entry is marked missing in some rows and otherwise reads once, few, many or a size class.

TRBV14	TRBJ2-5	TRBD1	.	CASSQWGQGNRETQYF	TGTGCCAGCAGCCAATGGGGACAGGGCAACCGGGAGACCCAGTACTTC
TRBV28	TRBJ1-1	TRBD1	.	CASRSAGTGAAEAFF	TGTGCCAGCAGGTCTGCCGGGACAGGGGCGGCTGAAGCTTTCTTT
TRBV10-2	TRBJ1-2	.	.	CASSESTRRRGTGDYTF	TGCGCCAGCAGTGAGTCGACTCGTCGGAGAGGGACTGGGGACTACACCTTC
TRBV7-2	TRBJ2-1	TRBD2	once	CASSSTSGSLYNEQFF	TGTGCCAGCAGCTCAACTAGCGGGAGCTTATACAATGAGCAGTTCTTC
TRBV5-1	TRBJ2-7	.	.	CASSLDPSYEQYF	TGCGCCAGCAGTCTGGACCCCTCCTACGAGCAGTACTTC
TRBV7-2	TRBJ2-3	.	.	CASSGTSFTTDTQYF	TGTGCCAGCAGCGGTACTAGCTTTACGACAGATACGCAGTATTTT
TRBV7-9	TRBJ2-2	.	few	CASSLRGSVANTGELFF	TGTGCCAGCAGCTTAAGGGGTAGCGTTGCGAACACCGGGGAGCTGTTTTTT
TRBV2	TRBJ2-7	TRBD1	.	CASSDPGTGSYEQYF	TGTGCCAGCAGTGACCCTGGGACAGGCTCCTACGAGCAGTACTTC
TRBV11-3	TRBJ2-3	.	.	CASSSPETADTQYF	TGTGCCAGCAGCTCCCCAGAAACTGCGGATACGCAGTATTTT
TRBV16	TRBJ1-1	.	.	CASSPGSTEAFF	TGTGCCAGCAGCCCAGGGAGTACTGAAGCTTTCTTT
TRBV18	TRBJ2-7	TRBD1	.	CASSPNRGSSSYEQYF	TGTGCCAGCTCGCCCAACAGGGGTAGTAGCTCCTACGAGCAGTACTTC
TRBV29-1	TRBJ2-4	.	.	CSVEDIRGARDIQYF	TGCAGCGTTGAAGATATTCGGGGGGCAAGGGACATTCAGTACTTC
TRBV6-5	TRBJ2-2	.	.	CASSRRTGELFF	TGTGCCAGCAGTCGTCGCACCGGGGAGCTGTTTTTT
TRBV14	TRBJ2-7	.	.	CASSRGSSYEQYF	TGTGCCAGCAGCCGAGGTAGCTCCTACGAGCAGTACTTC
TRBV11-2	TRBJ2-3	.	.	CASSLVDTQYF	TGTGCCAGCAGCTTGGTAGATACGCAGTATTTT
TRBV7-6	TRBJ2-1	TRBD2	.	CASSARTSGRYNEQFF	TGTGCCAGCAGCGCCCGGACTAGCGGGAGATACAATGAGCAGTTCTTC
TRBV9	TRBJ2-1	TRBD1	.	CASSGGRDRGHNEQFF	TGTGCCAGCAGCGGGGGCCGGGACAGGGGGCACAATGAGCAGTTCTTC
TRBV28	TRBJ2-1	TRBD1	.	CASSVQGEKNEQFF	TGTGCCAGCAGTGTCCAGGGGGAGAAGAATGAGCAGTTCTTC
TRBV5-5	TRBJ2-7	.	.	CASSLRFTNSYEQYF	TGTGCCAGCAGCTTACGGTTTACAAACTCCTACGAGCAGTACTTC
TRBV7-2	TRBJ2-2	TRBD1	.	CASSLWTGGTGELFF	TGTGCCAGCAGCTTATGGACAGGTGGCACCGGGGAGCTGTTTTTT
TRBV6-5	TRBJ2-7	TRBD2	.	CASSYVAGDSYEQYF	TGTGCCAGCAGTTACGTGGCGGGAGACTCCTACGAGCAGTACTTC
TRBV5-1	TRBJ2-5	.	few	CASSTQETQYF	TGCGCCAGCAGCACCCAAGAGACCCAGTACTTC
TRBV5-1	TRBJ1-1	.	.	CASQTDPGLPEAFF	TGCGCCAGCCAAACCGACCCAGGGTTGCCTGAAGCTTTCTTT
TRBV19	TRBJ2-7	.	.	CASSVLAPSYEQYF	TGTGCCAGTAGTGTTTTGGCGCCATCCTACGAGCAGTACTTC
TRBV7-8	TRBJ2-7	TRBD2	.	CASSLGAGGHEQYF	TGTGCCAGCAGCTTAGGGGCGGGAGGGCACGAGCAGTACTTC
TRBV28	TRBJ2-7	.	.	CASRTGSGSYEQYF	TGTGCCAGCAGGACTGGTAGCGGCTCCTACGAGCAGTACTTC
TRBV4-3	TRBJ2-7	TRBD2	.	CASSQGLAGPYEQYF	TGCGCCAGCAGCCAAGGACTAGCGGGGCCCTACGAGCAGTACTTC
TRBV2	TRBJ2-5	.	.	CASSEAPPGPSYQETQYF	TGTGCCAGCAGTGAAGCGCCGCCGGGACCTTCGTACCAAGAGACCCAGTACTTC
TRBV2	TRBJ2-1	TRBD2	.	CASSENLAGDPGLTYNEQFF	TGTGCCAGCAGTGAAAATCTAGCGGGAGATCCTGGTCTGACCTACAATGAGCAGTTCTTC